One sample yielded the 2 T cell receptor beta chains listed below, sequenced in a study of Ad26.COV2.S vaccination and SARS-CoV-2 variants. Profiled with immunoSEQ multiplex PCR; TCRdb holds only in-frame clones, not every one. The sample carries around 450,000 clones, 80% to 95% recorded once. Specified treatment: 15 to 20 received Ad26.COV2.S at low or high dose, single or two shots; roughly 5 received placebo; per-sample allocation not given. Following the first vaccine or placebo injection, samples were taken on day 63. The sequenced sample was peripheral blood, obtained in a trial of Ad26.COV2.S vaccine versus placebo. The receptors were sampled from a person between 18 and 59 years old who received the Ad26.COV2.S COVID-19 vaccine or a placebo.

The J gene is TRBJ2-3, the V gene TRBV24-1; 7 nucleotides line up with TRBD2. Germline V gives CDR1 KGHDR, CDR2 SFDVKD. V dropped 3 bases and J dropped 1; count of bases not matched to a gene: 6. The CDR3 covers 16 residues. The CDR3: CATSDRRETGTDTQYF. CDR3 sequence (DNA): TGTGCCACCAGTGATAGGCGGGAGACAGGCACAGATACGCAGTATTTT.

This chain uses TRBV3-1 (or the pseudogene TRBV3-2) with TRBJ1-1; D is undetermined. There are 13 residues in the CDR3. CDR1 LGHDT and CDR2 YNNKEL come from the germline V gene (reference sequence). V was cut by 0 bases and J by 4 bases, with 6 bases left in between. This chain's CDR3 is CASSQDSRTEAFF. The DNA for the CDR3 is TGTGCCAGCAGCCAAGATTCTCGCACTGAAGCTTTCTTT.